This entry concerns a single T cell receptor beta chain. CDR3 size: 14 residues. V lost 3 bases to trimming and J lost 6 bases; unmatched junction nucleotides: 4. The V gene's germline CDR1 is SGHTA and CDR2 FQGNSA. This specimen comes from a study of blood T cell repertoires in COVID-19. Looking at the study overall: Samples came from the United States, Italy and Spain, spanning acute and convalescent COVID-19. The cDNA or gDNA used as material had been derived from T cells, B-cell-depleted T cells, or PBMCs.

Source study methods: Amplifying reference gene primers gave estimates of nucleated cell counts. Profiled with immunoSEQ multiplex PCR; TCRdb holds only in-frame clones, not every one. That table is the source of V, J and clone size, and D and trimming were worked out from the DNA. The sample has about 56,000 clones, 80% to 90% seen once; the top ten hold 43%. It was during active infection that Seattle patients were enrolled and then longitudinally followed. Sequencing was performed on peripheral blood. The chain employs TRBV7-2 and TRBJ2-1, with 8 bases that match TRBD1. The source of this sequence is a woman aged 55-69 years with COVID-19, enrolled during active disease. This chain's CDR3 is CASSFQGAFNEQFF. In nucleotides, the CDR3 is TGTGCCAGCAGCTTTCAGGGGGCTTTCAATGAGCAGTTCTTC.